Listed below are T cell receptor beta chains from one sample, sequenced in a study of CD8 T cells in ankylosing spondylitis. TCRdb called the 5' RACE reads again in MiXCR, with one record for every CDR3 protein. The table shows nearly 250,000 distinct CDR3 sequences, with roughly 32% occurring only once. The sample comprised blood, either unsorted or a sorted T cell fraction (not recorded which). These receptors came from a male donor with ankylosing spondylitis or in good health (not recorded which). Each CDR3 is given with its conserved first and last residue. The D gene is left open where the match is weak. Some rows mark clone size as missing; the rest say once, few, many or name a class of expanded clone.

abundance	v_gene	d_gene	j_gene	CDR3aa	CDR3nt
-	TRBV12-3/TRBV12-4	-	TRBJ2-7	CASSPELSSSYEQYF	TGTGCCAGCAGTCCAGAACTCTCGAGCTCCTACGAGCAGTACTTC
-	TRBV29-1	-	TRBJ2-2	CSVDAGGANTGELFF	TGCAGCGTTGACGCAGGGGGGGCGAACACCGGGGAGCTGTTTTTT
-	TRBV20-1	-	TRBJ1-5	CSARHLGSNQPQHF	TGCAGTGCTAGACACTTGGGCAGCAATCAGCCCCAGCATTTT
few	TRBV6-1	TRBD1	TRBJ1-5	CASRARDRGRFINQPQHF	TGTGCCAGCAGGGCCCGGGACAGGGGCCGGTTTATCAATCAGCCCCAGCATTTT
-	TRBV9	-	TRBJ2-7	CASSVGQTSSYEQYF	TGTGCCAGCAGCGTAGGACAGACGAGCTCCTACGAGCAGTACTTC
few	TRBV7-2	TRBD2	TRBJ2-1	CASSPSGGAYNEQFF	TGTGCCAGCAGCCCAAGCGGGGGGGCCTACAATGAGCAGTTCTTC
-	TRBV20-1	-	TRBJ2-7	CSALGALSGDEQYF	TGCAGTGCCCTTGGGGCCCTTTCTGGGGACGAGCAGTACTTC
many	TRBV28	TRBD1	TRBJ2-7	CASSLRTGAYEQYF	TGTGCCAGCAGTTTAAGGACAGGGGCCTACGAGCAGTACTTC
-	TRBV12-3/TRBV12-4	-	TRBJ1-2	CASSGQGYGGYTF	TGTGCCAGCAGTGGGCAGGGGTATGGAGGCTACACCTTC
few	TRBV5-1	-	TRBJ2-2	CASSRGAGELFF	TGCGCCAGCAGCAGGGGGGCCGGGGAGCTGTTTTTT
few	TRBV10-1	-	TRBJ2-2	CASSDTGELFF	TGCGCCAGCAGTGACACCGGGGAGCTGTTTTTT
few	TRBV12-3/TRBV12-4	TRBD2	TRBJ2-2	CASRKAGGGFGELFF	TGTGCCAGCAGAAAAGCGGGGGGAGGGTTCGGGGAGCTGTTTTTT
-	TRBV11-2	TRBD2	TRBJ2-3	CASSPPRGSGVFTDTQYF	TGTGCCAGCAGTCCTCCTCGTGGTAGCGGGGTATTCACAGATACGCAGTATTTT
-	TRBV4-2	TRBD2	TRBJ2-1	CASSQETSGGARYNEQFF	TGTGCCAGCAGCCAGGAGACTAGCGGGGGGGCTAGATACAATGAGCAGTTCTTC
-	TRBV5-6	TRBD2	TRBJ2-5	CASSLVGGGPSWETQYF	TGTGCCAGCAGCTTGGTTGGCGGGGGTCCTAGTTGGGAGACCCAGTACTTC
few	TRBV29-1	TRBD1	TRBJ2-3	CSVVGDRGTNTQYF	TGCAGCGTTGTGGGGGACAGGGGTACAAATACGCAGTATTTT
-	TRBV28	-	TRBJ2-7	CASSPPGKKMFEQYF	TGTGCCAGCAGTCCCCCGGGAAAAAAGATGTTCGAGCAGTACTTC
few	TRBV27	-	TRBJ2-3	CAPNLPGSYTDTQYF	TGTGCCCCCAACTTACCGGGGAGCTACACAGATACGCAGTATTTT
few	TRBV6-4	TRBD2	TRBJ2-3	CASSDRAGAADTQYF	TGTGCCAGCAGTGACCGAGCGGGGGCCGCAGATACGCAGTATTTT
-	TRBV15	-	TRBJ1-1	CATSRGQNTEAFF	TGTGCCACCAGCAGAGGACAGAACACTGAAGCTTTCTTT
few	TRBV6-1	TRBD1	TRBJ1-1	CASTPGGSGGAEAFF	TGTGCCAGCACTCCAGGGGGAAGTGGAGGCGCTGAAGCTTTCTTT
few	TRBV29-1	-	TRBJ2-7	CSVVTLSPNAYEQYF	TGCAGCGTCGTAACCCTAAGCCCAAATGCCTACGAGCAGTACTTC
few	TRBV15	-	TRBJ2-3	CATSRRLGSDTQYF	TGTGCCACCAGCCGGCGTTTGGGCTCAGATACGCAGTATTTT
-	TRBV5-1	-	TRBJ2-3	CASSLARDTISTDTQYF	TGCGCCAGCAGCTTGGCCCGGGACACCATTAGCACAGATACGCAGTATTTT
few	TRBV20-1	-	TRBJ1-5	CSASTWDSNQPQHF	TGCAGTGCTTCTACGTGGGATAGCAATCAGCCCCAGCATTTT
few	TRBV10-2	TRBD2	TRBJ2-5	CASTLTTSRETQYF	TGCGCCAGCACCCTGACGACTAGCCGAGAGACCCAGTACTTC
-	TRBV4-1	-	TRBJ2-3	CASSPEVPIPDTQYF	TGCGCCAGCAGCCCAGAAGTCCCCATCCCAGATACGCAGTATTTT
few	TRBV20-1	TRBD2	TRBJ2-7	CSARGTSGGALEQYF	TGCAGTGCCAGGGGGACTAGCGGGGGGGCCCTCGAGCAGTACTTC
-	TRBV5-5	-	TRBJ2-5	CASSLASWETQYF	TGTGCCAGCAGCTTGGCCAGCTGGGAGACCCAGTACTTC
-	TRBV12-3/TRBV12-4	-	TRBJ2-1	CASSPGPGAYNEQFF	TGTGCCAGCAGCCCGGGCCCAGGGGCTTACAATGAGCAGTTCTTC
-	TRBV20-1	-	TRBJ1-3	CSAPKGLGNTIYF	TGCAGTGCTCCGAAAGGACTCGGAAACACCATATATTTT
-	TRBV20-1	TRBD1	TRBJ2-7	CSAEQGARYEQYF	TGCAGCGCCGAACAGGGGGCTAGGTACGAGCAGTACTTC
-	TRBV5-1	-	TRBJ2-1	CASSDGRDLSYNEQFF	TGCGCCAGCAGCGACGGACGGGATCTCTCCTACAATGAGCAGTTCTTC
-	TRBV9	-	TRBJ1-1	CASSVTGGNTEAFF	TGTGCCAGCAGCGTAACGGGAGGGAACACTGAAGCTTTCTTT
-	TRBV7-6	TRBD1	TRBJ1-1	CASSLDGQGYEAFF	TGTGCCAGCAGCTTAGACGGACAGGGATATGAAGCTTTCTTT
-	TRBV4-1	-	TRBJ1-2	CASSRAGVGGVSGYTF	TGCGCCAGCAGCCGTGCCGGTGTAGGGGGGGTATCCGGCTACACCTTC
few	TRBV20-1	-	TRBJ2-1	CSARALSTANYNEQFF	TGCAGTGCTAGAGCCCTGTCGACAGCTAACTACAATGAGCAGTTCTTC
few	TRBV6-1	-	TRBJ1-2	CASSLIGGLYGYTF	TGTGCCAGCAGTCTGATTGGGGGCCTCTATGGCTACACCTTC
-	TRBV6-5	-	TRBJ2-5	CASSYRAWGDQETQYF	TGTGCCAGCAGTTACAGGGCTTGGGGGGATCAAGAGACCCAGTACTTC
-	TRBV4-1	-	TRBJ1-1	CASSQERIRLTGPSSPRTEAFF	TGCGCCAGCAGCCAAGAGCGGATCAGGCTTACCGGGCCTTCCTCCCCGAGGACTGAAGCTTTCTTT
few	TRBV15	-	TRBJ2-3	CATSTWAGRGPRTQYF	TGTGCCACCAGCACGTGGGCGGGACGGGGCCCACGAACGCAGTATTTT
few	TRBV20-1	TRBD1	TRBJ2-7	CSARQGATYEQYF	TGCAGTGCAAGACAGGGGGCCACCTACGAGCAGTACTTC
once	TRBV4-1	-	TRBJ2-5	CASSQDRAGELEETQYF	TGCGCCAGCAGCCAAGATAGGGCAGGGGAGCTAGAAGAGACCCAGTACTTC
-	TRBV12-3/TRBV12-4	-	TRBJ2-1	CASSSSGVEQFF	-
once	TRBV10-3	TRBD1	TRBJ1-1	CASQIDRGHLTDTEAFF	TGTGCCAGTCAGATCGACAGGGGGCACCTGACGGACACTGAAGCTTTCTTT
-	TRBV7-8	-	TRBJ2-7	CASSLGRGYEQYF	TGTGCCAGCAGTTTAGGTAGGGGCTACGAGCAGTACTTC
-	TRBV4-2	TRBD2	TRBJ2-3	CASSQDSALAGGTDTQYF	TGTGCCAGCAGCCAAGACTCGGCACTAGCGGGGGGCACAGATACGCAGTATTTT
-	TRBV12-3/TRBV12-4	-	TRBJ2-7	CASSSGRYEQYF	TGTGCCAGCAGTTCCGGACGCTACGAGCAGTACTTC
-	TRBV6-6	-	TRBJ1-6	CARRGGSNSPLHF	TGTGCCAGAAGAGGAGGGAGTAATTCACCCCTCCACTTT
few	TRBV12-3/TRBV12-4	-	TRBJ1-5	CASSLGFGDQPQHF	TGTGCCAGCAGTTTAGGTTTCGGGGATCAGCCCCAGCATTTT
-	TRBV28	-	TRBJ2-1	CASRIYNEQFF	TGTGCCAGCAGAATATACAATGAGCAGTTCTTC
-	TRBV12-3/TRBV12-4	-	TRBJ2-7	CASSFDGTGGYEQYF	TGTGCCAGCAGTTTTGACGGGACTGGAGGCTACGAGCAGTACTTC
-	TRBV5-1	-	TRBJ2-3	CASTLGDISTDTQYF	TGCGCCAGCACCCTGGGGGACATTAGCACAGATACGCAGTATTTT
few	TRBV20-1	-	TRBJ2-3	CSARDRHRGGDTQYF	TGCAGTGCTAGAGATAGGCACAGGGGAGGCGATACGCAGTATTTT